Reported below is one T cell receptor beta chain. Some clones are missing from TCRdb's copy, which holds only in-frame ones; the method was immunoSEQ multiplex PCR. The sample lists approximately 740,000 clones, around 93% seen once, with 20% to 30% in the top ten. These data originate in a study of shared clonotypes between healthy human individuals. The length of the CDR3 is 17 residues. CDR1 is SGHVS and CDR2 is FQNEAQ in the germline V gene. The V segment lost 5 bases and the J segment 3 bases; nucleotides outside the gene matches: 16. Cells designated naive CD8 were CD45RO-negative and were positively selected for CCR7, with terminally differentiated effector memory CD45RA+ cells excluded.

The receptor was derived from a man aged 25 to 40 in good health. Sequenced input: naive CD8+ T cells sorted from blood. V usage is TRBV7-8 and J usage is TRBJ2-7; 7 positions agree with TRBD2. CDR3 residues: CASSTYGGAGVDYEQYF. CDR3 in DNA: TGTGCCAGCAGCACTTATGGGGGTGCGGGAGTCGACTACGAGCAGTACTTC.